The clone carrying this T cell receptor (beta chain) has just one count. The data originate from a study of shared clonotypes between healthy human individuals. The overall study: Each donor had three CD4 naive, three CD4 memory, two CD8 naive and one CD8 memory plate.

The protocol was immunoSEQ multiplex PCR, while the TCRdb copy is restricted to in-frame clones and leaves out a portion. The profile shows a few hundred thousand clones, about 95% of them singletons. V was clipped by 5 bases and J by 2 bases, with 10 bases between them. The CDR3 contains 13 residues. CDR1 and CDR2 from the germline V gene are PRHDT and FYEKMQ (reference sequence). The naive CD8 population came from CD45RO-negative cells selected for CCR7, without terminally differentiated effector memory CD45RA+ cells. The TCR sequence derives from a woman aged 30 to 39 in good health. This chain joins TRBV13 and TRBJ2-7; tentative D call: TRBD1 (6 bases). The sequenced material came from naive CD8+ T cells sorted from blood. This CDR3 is CASSPGQTYEQYF. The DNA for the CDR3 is TGTGCCAGCAGCCCTGGACAGACCTACGAGCAGTACTTC.